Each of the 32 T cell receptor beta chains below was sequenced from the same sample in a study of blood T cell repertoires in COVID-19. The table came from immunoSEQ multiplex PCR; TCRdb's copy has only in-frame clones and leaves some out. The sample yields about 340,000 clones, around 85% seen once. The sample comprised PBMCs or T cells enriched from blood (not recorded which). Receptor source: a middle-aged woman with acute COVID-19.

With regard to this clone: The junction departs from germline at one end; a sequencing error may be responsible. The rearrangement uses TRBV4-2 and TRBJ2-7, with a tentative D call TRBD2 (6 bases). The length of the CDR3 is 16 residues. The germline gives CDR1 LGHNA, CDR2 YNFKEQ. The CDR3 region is CASSQDVASVTYVQYF. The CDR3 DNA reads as TGTGCCAGCAGCCAAGATGTGGCTAGCGTAACTTACGTGCAGTACTTC.

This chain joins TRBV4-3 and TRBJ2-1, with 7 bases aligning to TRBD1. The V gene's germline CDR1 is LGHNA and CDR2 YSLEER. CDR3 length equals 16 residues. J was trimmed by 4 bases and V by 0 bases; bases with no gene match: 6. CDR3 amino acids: CASSQENRGLYNEQFF. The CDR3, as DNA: TGCGCCAGCAGCCAAGAAAACAGGGGTTTATACAATGAGCAGTTCTTC.

DNA of the CDR3: TGCGCCAGCAGCCGGGAACCCCAGGGGCCCTACGAGCAGTACTTC. Translated: CASSREPQGPYEQYF. The chain employs TRBV4-1 and TRBJ2-7, with a weak D call TRBD1 (6 bases). The CDR3 has 15 amino acids. CDR1 and CDR2 (germline): MGHRA, YSYEKL. Trimming shortened V by 4 bases and J by 2 bases, and 15 bases separated the two germline ends.

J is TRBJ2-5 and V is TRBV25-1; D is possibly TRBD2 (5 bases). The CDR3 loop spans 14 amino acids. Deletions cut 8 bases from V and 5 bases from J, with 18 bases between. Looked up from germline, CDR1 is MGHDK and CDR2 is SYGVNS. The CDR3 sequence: CASRPKESGETQYF. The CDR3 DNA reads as TGTGCCAGCCGCCCCAAGGAATCGGGGGAGACCCAGTACTTC.

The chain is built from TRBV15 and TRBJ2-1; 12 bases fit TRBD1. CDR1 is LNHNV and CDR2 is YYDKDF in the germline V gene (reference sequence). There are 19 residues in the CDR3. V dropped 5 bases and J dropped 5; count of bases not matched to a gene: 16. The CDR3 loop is CATSQGQGAIKTRDNEQFF. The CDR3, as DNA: TGTGCCACCAGCCAGGGACAGGGGGCGATCAAGACACGGGACAATGAGCAGTTCTTC.

As DNA, the CDR3 is TGTGCCACCAGCAGTCTTTTTCGTGAGGGGAGGACTGAAGCTTTCTTT. Encoded protein: CATSSLFREGRTEAFF. The chain is built from TRBV15 and TRBJ1-1; tentatively, D is TRBD1 (5 bases). CDR3 length: 16 residues. Germline CDR1 is LNHNV and CDR2 is YYDKDF (reference sequence). V was shortened by 3 bases and J by 5 bases, with 19 bases between the two germline ends.

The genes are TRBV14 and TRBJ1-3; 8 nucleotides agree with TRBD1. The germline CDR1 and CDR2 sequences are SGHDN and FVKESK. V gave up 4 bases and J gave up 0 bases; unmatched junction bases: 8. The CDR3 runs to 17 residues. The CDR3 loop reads CASSPLQGGLSGNTIYF. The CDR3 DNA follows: TGTGCCAGCAGCCCGCTACAGGGGGGACTCTCTGGAAACACCATATATTTT.

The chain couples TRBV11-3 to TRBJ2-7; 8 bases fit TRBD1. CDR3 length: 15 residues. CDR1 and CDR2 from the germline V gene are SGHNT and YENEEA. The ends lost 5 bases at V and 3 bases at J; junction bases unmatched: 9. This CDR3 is CASSPGQGRDYEQYF. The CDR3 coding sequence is TGTGCCAGCAGCCCCGGACAGGGAAGGGACTACGAGCAGTACTTC.

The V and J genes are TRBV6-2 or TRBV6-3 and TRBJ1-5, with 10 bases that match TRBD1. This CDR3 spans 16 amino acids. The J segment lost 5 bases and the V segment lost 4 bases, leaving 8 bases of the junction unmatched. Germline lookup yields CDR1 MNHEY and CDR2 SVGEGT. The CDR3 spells CASSLISGQGDQPQHF. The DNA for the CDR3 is TGTGCCAGCAGTTTAATATCCGGACAGGGGGATCAGCCCCAGCATTTT.

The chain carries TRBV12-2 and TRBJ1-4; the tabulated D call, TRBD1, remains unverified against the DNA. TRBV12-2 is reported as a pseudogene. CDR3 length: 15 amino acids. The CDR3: CASRIFRGANEKLFF. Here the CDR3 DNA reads TGTGCAAGTCGCATTTTCAGGGGTGCTAATGAAAAACTGTTTTTT.

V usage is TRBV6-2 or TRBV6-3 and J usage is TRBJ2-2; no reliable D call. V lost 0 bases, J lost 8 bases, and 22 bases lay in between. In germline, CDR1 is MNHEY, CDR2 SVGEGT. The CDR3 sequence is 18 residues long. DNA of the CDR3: TGTGCCAGCAGTTACTCGTCGAAGCCGACACCTCCAATGGGGGAGCTGTTTTTT. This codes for CASSYSSKPTPPMGELFF.

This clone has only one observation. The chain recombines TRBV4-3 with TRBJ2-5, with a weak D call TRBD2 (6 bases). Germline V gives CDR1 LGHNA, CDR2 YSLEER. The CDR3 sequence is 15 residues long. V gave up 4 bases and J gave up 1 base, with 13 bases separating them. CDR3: CASSPRAGIQETQYF. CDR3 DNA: TGCGCCAGCAGCCCCCGTGCGGGGATCCAAGAGACCCAGTACTTC.

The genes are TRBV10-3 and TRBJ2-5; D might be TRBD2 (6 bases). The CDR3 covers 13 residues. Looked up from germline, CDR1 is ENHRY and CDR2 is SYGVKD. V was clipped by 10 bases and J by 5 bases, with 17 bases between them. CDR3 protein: CASRLGGGETQYF. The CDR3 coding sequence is TGTGCCAGCCGACTAGGCGGTGGGGAGACCCAGTACTTC.

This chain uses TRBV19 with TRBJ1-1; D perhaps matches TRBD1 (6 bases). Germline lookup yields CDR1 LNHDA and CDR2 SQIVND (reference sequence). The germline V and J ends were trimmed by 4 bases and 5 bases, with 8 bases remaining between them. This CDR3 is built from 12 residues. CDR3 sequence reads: CASSKQGTEAFF. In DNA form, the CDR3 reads TGTGCCAGTAGTAAACAGGGAACTGAAGCTTTCTTT.

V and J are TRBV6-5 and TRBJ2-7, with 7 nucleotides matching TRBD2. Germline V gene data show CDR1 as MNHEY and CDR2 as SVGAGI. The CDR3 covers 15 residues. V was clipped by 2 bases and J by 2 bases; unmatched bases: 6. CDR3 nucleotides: TGTGCCAGCAGTTACGTGAGGGAGGGCACCTACGAGCAGTACTTC. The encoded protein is CASSYVREGTYEQYF.

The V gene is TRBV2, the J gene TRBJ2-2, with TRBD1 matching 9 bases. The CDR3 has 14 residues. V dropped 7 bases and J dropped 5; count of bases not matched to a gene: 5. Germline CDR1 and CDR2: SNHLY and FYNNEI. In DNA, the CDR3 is TGTGCCAGCATTATAGACAGGGGGACCGGGGAGCTGTTTTTT. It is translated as CASIIDRGTGELFF.

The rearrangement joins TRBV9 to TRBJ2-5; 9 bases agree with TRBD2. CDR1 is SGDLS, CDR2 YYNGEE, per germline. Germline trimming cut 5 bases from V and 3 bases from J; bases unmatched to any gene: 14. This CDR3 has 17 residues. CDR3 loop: CASSARVKGLAEETQYF. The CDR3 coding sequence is TGTGCCAGCAGTGCTCGGGTTAAGGGACTAGCAGAAGAGACCCAGTACTTC.

CDR3 residues: CASTGVPNSPLHF. DNA of the CDR3: TGTGCCAGCACGGGAGTACCAAATTCACCCCTCCACTTT. The chain joins TRBV2 to TRBJ1-6; no clear D. Germline values: CDR1 SNHLY, CDR2 FYNNEI. This CDR3 is 13 amino acids long. V was cut by 7 bases and J by 7 bases, with 11 bases left in between.

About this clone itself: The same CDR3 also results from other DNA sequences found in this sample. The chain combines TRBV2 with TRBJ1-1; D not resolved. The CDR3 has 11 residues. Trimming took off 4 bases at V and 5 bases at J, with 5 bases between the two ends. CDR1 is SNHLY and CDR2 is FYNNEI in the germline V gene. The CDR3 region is CASSVQTEAFF. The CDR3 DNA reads TGTGCCAGCAGTGTCCAGACTGAAGCTTTCTTT.

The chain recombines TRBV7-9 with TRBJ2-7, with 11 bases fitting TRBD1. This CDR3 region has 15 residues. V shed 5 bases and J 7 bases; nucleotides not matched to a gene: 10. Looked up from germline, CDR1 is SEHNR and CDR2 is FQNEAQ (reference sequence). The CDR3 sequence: CASSPDRGLSSEQYF. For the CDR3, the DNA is TGTGCCAGCAGCCCGGACAGGGGGCTTAGTTCGGAGCAGTACTTC. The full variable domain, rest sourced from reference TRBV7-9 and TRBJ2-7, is DTGVSQNPRHKITKRGQNVTFRCDPISEHNRLYWYRQTLGQGPEFLTYFQNEAQLEKSRLLSDRFSAERPKGSFSTLEIQRTEQGDSAMYLCASSPDRGLSSEQYFGPGTRLTVT.

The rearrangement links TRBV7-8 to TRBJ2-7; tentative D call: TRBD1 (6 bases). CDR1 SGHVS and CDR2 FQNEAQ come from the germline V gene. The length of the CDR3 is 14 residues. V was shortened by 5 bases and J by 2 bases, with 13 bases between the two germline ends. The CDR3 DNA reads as TGTGCCAGCAGCATCTACAGGGAAACCTACGAGCAGTACTTC. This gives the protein CASSIYRETYEQYF.

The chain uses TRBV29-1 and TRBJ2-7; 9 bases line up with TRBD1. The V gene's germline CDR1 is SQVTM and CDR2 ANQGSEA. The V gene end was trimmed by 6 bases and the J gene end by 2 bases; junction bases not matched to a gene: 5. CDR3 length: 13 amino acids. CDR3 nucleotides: TGCAGCGTCACGGACAGGGGTACCTACGAGCAGTACTTC. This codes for CSVTDRGTYEQYF.

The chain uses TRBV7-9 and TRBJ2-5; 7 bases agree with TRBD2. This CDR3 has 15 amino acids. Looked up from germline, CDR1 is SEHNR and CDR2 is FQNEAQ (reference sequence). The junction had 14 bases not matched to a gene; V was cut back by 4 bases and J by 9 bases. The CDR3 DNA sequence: TGTGCCAGCAGCTCCCCTAGCGGCGGGCAAAGGGCCCAGTACTTC. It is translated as CASSSPSGGQRAQYF.

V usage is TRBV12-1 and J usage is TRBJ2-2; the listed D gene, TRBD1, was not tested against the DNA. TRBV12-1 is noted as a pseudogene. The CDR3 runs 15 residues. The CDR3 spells CASSFGAENTGELFF. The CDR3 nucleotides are TGTGCCAGCAGCTTTGGGGCAGAGAACACCGGGGAGCTGTTTTTT.

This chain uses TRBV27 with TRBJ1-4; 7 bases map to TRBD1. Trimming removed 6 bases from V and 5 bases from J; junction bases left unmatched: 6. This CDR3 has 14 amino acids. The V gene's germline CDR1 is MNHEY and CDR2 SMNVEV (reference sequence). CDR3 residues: CASRGDSPNEKLFF. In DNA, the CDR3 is TGTGCCAGCAGAGGGGACAGTCCCAATGAAAAACTGTTTTTT.

The CDR3 sequence: CASSSTYGSFTDTQYF. For the CDR3, the DNA is TGTGCCAGCAGCTCAACGTATGGTAGTTTCACAGATACGCAGTATTTT. The chain links TRBV7-9 to TRBJ2-3, with no clear D. The CDR3 totals 16 residues. Trimming shortened V by 4 bases and J by 2 bases, and 16 bases separated the two germline ends. Germline CDR1 is SEHNR and CDR2 is FQNEAQ (reference sequence).

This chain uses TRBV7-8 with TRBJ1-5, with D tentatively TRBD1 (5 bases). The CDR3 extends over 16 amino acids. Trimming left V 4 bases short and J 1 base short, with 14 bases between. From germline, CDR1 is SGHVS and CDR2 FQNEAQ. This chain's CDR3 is CASSSSQGGSNQPQHF. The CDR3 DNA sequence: TGTGCCAGCAGCTCCTCCCAGGGTGGGAGCAATCAGCCCCAGCATTTT.

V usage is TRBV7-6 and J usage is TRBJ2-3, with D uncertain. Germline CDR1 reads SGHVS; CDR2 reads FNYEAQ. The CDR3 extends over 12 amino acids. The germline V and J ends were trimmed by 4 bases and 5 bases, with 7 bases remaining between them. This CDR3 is CASSSRGDTQYF. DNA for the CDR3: TGTGCCAGCAGCTCCCGAGGAGATACGCAGTATTTT.

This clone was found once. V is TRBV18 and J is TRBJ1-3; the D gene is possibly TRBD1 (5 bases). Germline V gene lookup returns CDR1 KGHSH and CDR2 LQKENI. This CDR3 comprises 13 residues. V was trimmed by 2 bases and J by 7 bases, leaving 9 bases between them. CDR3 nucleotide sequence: TGTGCCAGCTCACCAATACGGGGGAACACCATATATTTT. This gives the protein CASSPIRGNTIYF.

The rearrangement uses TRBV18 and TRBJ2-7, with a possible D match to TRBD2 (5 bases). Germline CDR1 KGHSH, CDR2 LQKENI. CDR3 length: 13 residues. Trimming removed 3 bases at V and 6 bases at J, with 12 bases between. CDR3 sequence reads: CASSPLEGSEQYF. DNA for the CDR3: TGTGCCAGCTCACCCCTAGAGGGTTCCGAGCAGTACTTC.

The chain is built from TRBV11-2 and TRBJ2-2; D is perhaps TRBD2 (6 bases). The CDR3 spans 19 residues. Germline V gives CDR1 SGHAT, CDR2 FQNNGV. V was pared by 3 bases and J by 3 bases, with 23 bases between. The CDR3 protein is CASSFKVIAGRLDTGELFF. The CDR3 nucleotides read TGTGCCAGCAGCTTTAAGGTCATTGCAGGGAGGTTGGACACCGGGGAGCTGTTTTTT.

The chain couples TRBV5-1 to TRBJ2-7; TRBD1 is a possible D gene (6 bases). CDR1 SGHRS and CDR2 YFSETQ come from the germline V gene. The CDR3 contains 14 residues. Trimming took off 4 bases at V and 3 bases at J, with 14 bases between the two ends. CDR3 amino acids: CASSPSEGGYEQYF. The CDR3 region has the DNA TGCGCCAGCAGCCCCAGCGAAGGGGGCTACGAGCAGTACTTC.